This TCR beta chain is from a study of T cell responses to AZD1222 COVID-19 vaccine. Study conclusions and caveats: Clonal diversity may have been underestimated, and the donors were mostly white British, with more females than males. Baseline antibody screening turned up just five to seven seropositive AZD1222 recipients. Spike was spanned by vaccine-associated CD4 TCRs, with dominance at 160-218 and 743-854.

This clone was seen just once. What it recognizes is unknown. The CDR3 is 13 amino acids. The V gene's germline CDR1 is MNHEY and CDR2 SVGAGI. Between the trimmed V and J ends, which lost 0 bases and 10 bases, there was a span of 7 bases. Assay: immunoSEQ multiplex PCR; the TCRdb copy retains only in-frame clones and omits some. The data contain around 130,000 clones, around 86% of them seen just once; the ten biggest clones take up 3%. Investigators merged groups given second doses at roughly 4 or roughly 12 weeks. This sequence was found in an adult who received the AZD1222 COVID-19 vaccine. The V call is TRBV6-5, the J call TRBJ1-6; no firm D call. Sequenced here: peripheral blood, sampled 28 days after the second AZD1222 dose. The CDR3 DNA reads as TGTGCCAGCAGTTACTCGAATGGGTCACCCCTCCACTTT. It yields the protein CASSYSNGSPLHF.